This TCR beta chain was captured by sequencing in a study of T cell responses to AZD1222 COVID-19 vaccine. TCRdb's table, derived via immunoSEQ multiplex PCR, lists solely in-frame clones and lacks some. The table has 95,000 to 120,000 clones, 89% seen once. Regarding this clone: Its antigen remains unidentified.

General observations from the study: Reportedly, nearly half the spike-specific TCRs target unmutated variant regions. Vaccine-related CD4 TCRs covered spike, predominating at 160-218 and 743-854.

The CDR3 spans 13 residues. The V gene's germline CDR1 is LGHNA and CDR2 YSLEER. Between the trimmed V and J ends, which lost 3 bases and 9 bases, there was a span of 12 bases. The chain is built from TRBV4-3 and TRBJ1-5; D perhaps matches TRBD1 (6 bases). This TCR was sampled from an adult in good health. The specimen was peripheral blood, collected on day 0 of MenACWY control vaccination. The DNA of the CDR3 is TGCGCCAGCAGCCACGTAAAGGGGGGGCCCCAGCATTTT. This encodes CASSHVKGGPQHF.